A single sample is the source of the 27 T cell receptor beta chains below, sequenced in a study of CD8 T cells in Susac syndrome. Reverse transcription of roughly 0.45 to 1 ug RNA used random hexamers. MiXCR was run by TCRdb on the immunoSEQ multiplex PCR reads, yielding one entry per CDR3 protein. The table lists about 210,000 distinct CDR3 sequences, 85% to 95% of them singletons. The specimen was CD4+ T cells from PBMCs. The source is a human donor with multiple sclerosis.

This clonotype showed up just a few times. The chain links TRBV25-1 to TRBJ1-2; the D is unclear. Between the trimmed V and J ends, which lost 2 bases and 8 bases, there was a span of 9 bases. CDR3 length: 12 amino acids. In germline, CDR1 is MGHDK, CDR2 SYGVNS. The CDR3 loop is CASSEGLYGYTF. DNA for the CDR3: TGTGCCAGCAGTGAAGGCTTATACGGCTACACCTTC.

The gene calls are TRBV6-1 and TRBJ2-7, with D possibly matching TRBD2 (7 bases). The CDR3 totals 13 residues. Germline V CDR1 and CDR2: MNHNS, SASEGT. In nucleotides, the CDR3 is TGTGCCAGCAGCGAAGGGGGGGCGCGGGAGCAGTACGTC. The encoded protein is CASSEGGAREQYV.

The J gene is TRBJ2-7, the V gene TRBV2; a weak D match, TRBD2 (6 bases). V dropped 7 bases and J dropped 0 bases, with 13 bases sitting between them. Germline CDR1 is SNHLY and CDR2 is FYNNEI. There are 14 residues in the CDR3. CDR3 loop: CASTGTQSSYEQYF. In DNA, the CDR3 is TGTGCCAGCACGGGGACTCAGAGCTCCTACGAGCAGTACTTC.

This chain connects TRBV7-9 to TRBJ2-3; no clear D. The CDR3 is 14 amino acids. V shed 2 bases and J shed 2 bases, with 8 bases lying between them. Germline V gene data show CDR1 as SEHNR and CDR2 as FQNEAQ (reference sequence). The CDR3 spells CASSLTLDTDTQYF. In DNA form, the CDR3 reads TGTGCCAGCAGCTTAACCTTAGACACAGATACGCAGTATTTT.

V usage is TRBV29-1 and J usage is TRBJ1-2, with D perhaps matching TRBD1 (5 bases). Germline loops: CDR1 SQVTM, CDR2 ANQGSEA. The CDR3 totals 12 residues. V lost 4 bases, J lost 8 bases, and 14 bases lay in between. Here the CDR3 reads CSVAREMEGYTF. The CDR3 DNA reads TGCAGCGTTGCCAGGGAGATGGAGGGCTACACCTTC.

As DNA, the CDR3 is TGTGCCAGCAGTCCCACTAGCGGGGGGGCCGCGGGCGGGGAGCTGTTTTTT. Protein sequence: CASSPTSGGAAGGELFF. The chain employs TRBV2 and TRBJ2-2, with TRBD2 matching 13 bases. V lost 5 bases to trimming and J lost 7 bases; unmatched junction nucleotides: 10. CDR1 SNHLY and CDR2 FYNNEI come from the germline V gene. The CDR3 sequence is 17 residues long.

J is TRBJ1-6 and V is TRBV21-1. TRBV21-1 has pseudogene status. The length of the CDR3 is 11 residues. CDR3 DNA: TGTGCCAGCCCGGTGAATTCACCCCTCCACTTT. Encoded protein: CASPVNSPLHF.

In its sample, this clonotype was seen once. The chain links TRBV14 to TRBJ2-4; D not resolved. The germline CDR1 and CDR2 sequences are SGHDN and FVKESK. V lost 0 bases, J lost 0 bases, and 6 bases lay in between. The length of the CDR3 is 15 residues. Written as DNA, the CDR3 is TGTGCCAGCAGCCAAGATTCAGTAGCCAAAAACATTCAGTACTTC. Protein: CASSQDSVAKNIQYF.

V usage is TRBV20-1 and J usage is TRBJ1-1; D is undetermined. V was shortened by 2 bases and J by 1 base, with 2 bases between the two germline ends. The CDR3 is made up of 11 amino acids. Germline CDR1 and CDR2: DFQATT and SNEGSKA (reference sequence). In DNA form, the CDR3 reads TGCAGTGCTAGATGGAACACTGAAGCTTTCTTT. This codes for CSARWNTEAFF.

The CDR3 loop is CTHDRDSYNEQFF. CDR3 DNA sequence: TGCACTCACGACAGAGACTCCTACAATGAGCAGTTCTTC. The rearrangement joins TRBV29-1 to TRBJ2-1; weak D call: TRBD1 (5 bases). CDR3 length: 13 residues. Germline V gene lookup returns CDR1 SQVTM and CDR2 ANQGSEA.

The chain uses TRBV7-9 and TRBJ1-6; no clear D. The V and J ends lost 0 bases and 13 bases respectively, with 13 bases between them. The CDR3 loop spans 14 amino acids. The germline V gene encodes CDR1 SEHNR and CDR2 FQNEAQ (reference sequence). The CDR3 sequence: CASSLAAQAFPLHF. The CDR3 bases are TGTGCCAGCAGCTTAGCGGCCCAGGCCTTCCCCCTCCACTTT.

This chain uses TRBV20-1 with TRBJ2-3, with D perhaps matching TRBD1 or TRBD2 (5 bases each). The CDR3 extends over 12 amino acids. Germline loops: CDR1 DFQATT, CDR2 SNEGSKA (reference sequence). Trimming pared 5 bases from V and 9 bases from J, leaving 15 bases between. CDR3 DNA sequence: TGCAGTGCTCCTCGAGGGGATGCGACGCAGTATTTT. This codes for CSAPRGDATQYF.

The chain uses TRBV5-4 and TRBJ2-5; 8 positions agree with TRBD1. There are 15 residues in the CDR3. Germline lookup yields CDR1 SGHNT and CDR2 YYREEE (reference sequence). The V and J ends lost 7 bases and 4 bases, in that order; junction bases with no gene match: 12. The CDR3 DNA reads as TGTGCCAGCCGGCAGGACAGGGAGGTACTAGAGACCCAGTACTTC. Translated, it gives CASRQDREVLETQYF.

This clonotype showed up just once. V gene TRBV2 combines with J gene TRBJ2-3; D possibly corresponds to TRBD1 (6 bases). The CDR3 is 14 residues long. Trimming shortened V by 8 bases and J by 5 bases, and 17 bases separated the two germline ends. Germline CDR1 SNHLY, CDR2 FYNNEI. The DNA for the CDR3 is TGTGCCAGCCCCCCCGGCAGGGGTGGAGATACGCAGTATTTT. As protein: CASPPGRGGDTQYF.

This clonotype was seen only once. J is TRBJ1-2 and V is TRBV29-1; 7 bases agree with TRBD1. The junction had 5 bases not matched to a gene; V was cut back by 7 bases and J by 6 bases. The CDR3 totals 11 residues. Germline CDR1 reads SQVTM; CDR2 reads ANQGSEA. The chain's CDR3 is CSASGGDGYTF. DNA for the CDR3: TGCAGCGCCTCAGGGGGAGATGGCTACACCTTC. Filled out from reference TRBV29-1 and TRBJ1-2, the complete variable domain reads SAVISQKPSRDICQRGTSLTIQCQVDSQVTMMFWYRQQPGQSLTLIATANQGSEATYESGFVIDKFPISRPNLTFSTLTVSNMSPEDSSIYLCSASGGDGYTFGSGTRLTVV.

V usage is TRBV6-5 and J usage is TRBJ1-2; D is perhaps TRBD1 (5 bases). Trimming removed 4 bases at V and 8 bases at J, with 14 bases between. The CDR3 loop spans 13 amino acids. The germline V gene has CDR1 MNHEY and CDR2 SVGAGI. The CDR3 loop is CASSFGRRDGYTF. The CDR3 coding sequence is TGTGCCAGCAGTTTCGGACGGAGGGACGGCTACACCTTC.

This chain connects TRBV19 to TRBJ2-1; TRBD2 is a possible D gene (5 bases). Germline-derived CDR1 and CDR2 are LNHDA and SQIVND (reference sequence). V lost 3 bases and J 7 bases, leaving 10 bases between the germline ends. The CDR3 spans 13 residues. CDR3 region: CASSMVGGNEQFF. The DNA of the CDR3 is TGTGCCAGTAGTATGGTTGGCGGGAATGAGCAGTTCTTC. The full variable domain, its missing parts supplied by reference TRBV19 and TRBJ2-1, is DGGITQSPKYLFRKEGQNVTLSCEQNLNHDAMYWYRQDPGQGLRLIYYSQIVNDFQKGDIAEGYSVSREKKESFPLTVTSAQKNPTAFYLCASSMVGGNEQFFGPGTRLTVL.

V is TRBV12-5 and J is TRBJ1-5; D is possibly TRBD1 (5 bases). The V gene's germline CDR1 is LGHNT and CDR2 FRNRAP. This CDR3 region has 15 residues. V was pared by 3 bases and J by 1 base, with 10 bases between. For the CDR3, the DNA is TGTGCTAGTGGTTTAGGGGAGGCAAGCAATCAGCCCCAGCATTTT. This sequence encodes CASGLGEASNQPQHF. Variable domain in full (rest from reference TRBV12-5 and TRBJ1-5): DARVTQTPRHKVTEMGQEVTMRCQPILGHNTVFWYRQTMMQGLELLAYFRNRAPLDDSGMPKDRFSAEMPDATLATLKIQPSEPRDSAVYFCASGLGEASNQPQHFGDGTRLSIL.

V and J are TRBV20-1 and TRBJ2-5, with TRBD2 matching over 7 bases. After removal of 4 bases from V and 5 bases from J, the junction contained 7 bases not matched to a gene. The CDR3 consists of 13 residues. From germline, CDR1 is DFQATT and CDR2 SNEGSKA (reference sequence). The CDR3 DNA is TGCAGTGCTAACGGTCCGGGAGGCGAGACCCAGTACTTC. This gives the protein CSANGPGGETQYF.

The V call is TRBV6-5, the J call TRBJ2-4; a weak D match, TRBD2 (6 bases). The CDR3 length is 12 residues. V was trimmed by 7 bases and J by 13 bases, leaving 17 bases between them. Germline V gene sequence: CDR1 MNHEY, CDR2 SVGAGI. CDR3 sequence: CASNHRGTQQYF. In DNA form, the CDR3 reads TGTGCCAGCAACCACCGGGGGACCCAGCAGTACTTC.

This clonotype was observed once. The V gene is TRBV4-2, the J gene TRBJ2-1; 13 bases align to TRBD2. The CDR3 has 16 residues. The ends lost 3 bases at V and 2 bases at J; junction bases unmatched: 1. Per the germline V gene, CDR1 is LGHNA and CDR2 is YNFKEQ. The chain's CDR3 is CASSQTSGGTYNEQFF. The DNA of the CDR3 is TGTGCCAGCAGCCAGACTAGCGGGGGGACCTACAATGAGCAGTTCTTC.

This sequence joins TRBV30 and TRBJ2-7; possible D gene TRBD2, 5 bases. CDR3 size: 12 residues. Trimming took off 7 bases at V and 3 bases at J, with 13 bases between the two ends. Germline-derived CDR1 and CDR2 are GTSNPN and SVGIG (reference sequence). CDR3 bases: TGTGCCTCACTGGTCGGGGACTACGAGCAGTACGTC. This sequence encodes CASLVGDYEQYV.

The CDR3 DNA sequence: TGTGCCAGCAGCCTCTCACGGAATGGCTACACCTTC. Translating gives CASSLSRNGYTF. The chain employs TRBV13 and TRBJ1-2; D not resolved. In germline, CDR1 is PRHDT, CDR2 FYEKMQ (reference sequence). The CDR3 is 12 residues long. V was trimmed by 5 bases and J by 6 bases, leaving 10 bases between them.

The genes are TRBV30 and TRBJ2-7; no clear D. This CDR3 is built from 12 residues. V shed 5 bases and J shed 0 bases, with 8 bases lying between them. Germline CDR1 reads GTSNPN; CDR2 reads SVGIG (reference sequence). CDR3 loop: CAWAERSYEQYF. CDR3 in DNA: TGTGCCTGGGCGGAACGCTCCTACGAGCAGTACTTC.

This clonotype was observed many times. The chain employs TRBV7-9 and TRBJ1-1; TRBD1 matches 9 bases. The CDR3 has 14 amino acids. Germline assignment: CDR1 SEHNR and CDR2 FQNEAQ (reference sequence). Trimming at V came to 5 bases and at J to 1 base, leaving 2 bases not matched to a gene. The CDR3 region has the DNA TGTGCCAGCAGCCCGGGACAGGGGAACACTGAAGCTTTCTTT. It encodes CASSPGQGNTEAFF.

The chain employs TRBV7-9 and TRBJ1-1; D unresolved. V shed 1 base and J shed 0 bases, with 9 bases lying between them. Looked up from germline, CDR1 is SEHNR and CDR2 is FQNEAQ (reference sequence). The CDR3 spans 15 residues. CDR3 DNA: TGTGCCAGCAGCTTAGGCACCCTCATGAACACTGAAGCTTTCTTT. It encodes CASSLGTLMNTEAFF.

This CDR3 is CASSEMRTDTQYF. The CDR3 nucleotides are TGTGCCAGCAGTGAAATGCGAACAGATACGCAGTATTTT. J is TRBJ2-3 and V is TRBV2, with unresolved D. The germline V and J ends were trimmed by 2 bases and 3 bases, with 6 bases remaining between them. The CDR3 runs 13 residues. Germline-derived CDR1 and CDR2 are SNHLY and FYNNEI.